This passage covers 4 T cell receptor beta chains from one sample sequenced in a study of T cell responses to AZD1222 COVID-19 vaccine. The repertoire was sequenced with immunoSEQ multiplex PCR; TCRdb's copy has only in-frame clones and lacks some. The sample shows about 99,000 clones, roughly 85% of them seen only once. The input for sequencing was peripheral blood, taken on day 0 of AZD1222 vaccination. The source of these receptors is an adult in good health.

This clone was seen more than once but under ten times. This chain joins TRBV21-1 and TRBJ2-7. TRBV21-1 is labeled a pseudogene. This CDR3 is 14 amino acids long. CDR3 in amino acids: CASLGGKSSYEQYV. The CDR3 region has the DNA TGTGCCAGCTTGGGCGGAAAGAGCTCCTACGAGCAGTACGTC.

This chain uses TRBV12-3 or TRBV12-4 with TRBJ2-7; D ambiguous. Trimming shortened V by 3 bases and J by 5 bases, and 8 bases separated the two germline ends. CDR3 length: 12 residues. CDR3 sequence (DNA): TGTGCCAGCAGTTTCGCTGGGCACGAGCAGTACTTC. This encodes CASSFAGHEQYF.

J is TRBJ1-6 and V is TRBV28; D uncertain. Germline V CDR1 and CDR2: MDHEN, SYDVKM. There are 15 residues in the CDR3. Trimming took 7 bases from V and 10 from J, leaving 20 bases between them. The CDR3 DNA sequence: TGTGCCAGCACCCTTGGGATGGGCTTTGGGTCACCCCTCCACTTT. Translating gives CASTLGMGFGSPLHF.

This clone was counted a few times. The J gene is TRBJ2-7, the V gene TRBV6-1, with D tentatively TRBD2 (5 bases). The V end was cut by 3 bases, the J end by 3 bases, with 9 bases between. CDR3 length: 13 amino acids. CDR1 is MNHNS and CDR2 is SASEGT in the germline V gene. CDR3 sequence (DNA): TGTGCCAGCAGTGACCTGGGGAGCTACGAGCAGTACTTC. Its protein product is CASSDLGSYEQYF.